This T cell receptor beta chain derives from a study of T cell repertoires in cytomegalovirus infection. Study-wide background: Shared public TCR beta signatures pointed to both CMV infection and a matching HLA type. Overall study findings and caveats: Within the response measured ex vivo, HLA-C-restricted CMV-specific TCR beta clonotypes were dominant. Of the TCR beta families, the public ones yielded a cumulative frequency that identified carriers of CMV plus the relevant HLA.

TCRdb processed the reads anew with MiXCR; each CDR3 protein has one entry. This table has hundreds of thousands of distinct CDR3 sequences, roughly 30% appearing once. In regard to this clonotype: No antigen is known for it.

The sequence was collected from a human donor in good health (CMV status not recorded). Some clones in this sample may be carry-over from other donors' samples. The sequences come from cultured CD8+ T cells from PBMCs, collected from culture after CMV antigen stimulation.

CDR3 in amino acids: CASSARGGLNEQFF. DNA for the CDR3: TGTGCCAGTAGTGCCAGGGGGGGTCTCAATGAGCAGTTCTTC. The chain employs TRBV19 and TRBJ2-1, with D perhaps matching TRBD1 or TRBD2 (7 bases each). Trimming pared 5 bases from V and 6 bases from J, leaving 14 bases between. The CDR3 covers 14 residues. In germline, CDR1 is LNHDA, CDR2 SQIVND (reference sequence).